These T cell receptor beta chains were read from a single sample in a study of control samples from healthy donors and cancer patients. The table came from immunoSEQ multiplex PCR; TCRdb's copy has only in-frame clones and leaves some out. The data hold 140,000 or so clones, with 89% observed a single time. The specimen sequenced was blood. All receptors come from a man aged 25 to 45 in good health. The CDR3 runs from the conserved cysteine through the conserved F or W. Fields, in order: V gene, J gene, D gene, clone size, CDR3 DNA, CDR3 protein. D genes are given only for firm matches. Clone sizes are given selectively: once, few, many, or a class where the clone is expanded.

>TRBV6-5|TRBJ1-5|-|once
TGTGCCAGCAGCCCCAGGGGACCAGGGCAGCCCCAGCATTTT
CASSPRGPGQPQHF
>TRBV6-6|TRBJ2-1|TRBD2|-
TGTGCCAGCACGGAGCGGGAGCCTTACAATGAGCAGTTCTTC
CASTEREPYNEQFF
>TRBV7-8|TRBJ2-3|TRBD2|-
TGTGCCAGCAGCTCTGGGACTAGCCGAGATACGCAGTATTTT
CASSSGTSRDTQYF
>TRBV12-3/TRBV12-4|TRBJ2-7|TRBD1|-
TGTGCCACCTCGACAGGGGGCTACGAGCAGTACTTC
CATSTGGYEQYF
>TRBV29-1|TRBJ2-7|-|-
TGCAGCGTTGAAGACGGAGGGGCCAGCTCCTACGAGCAGTACTTC
CSVEDGGASSYEQYF
>TRBV5-1|TRBJ1-3|-|-
TGCGCCAGCAGCCCGGGACGGTCCTCTGGAAACACCATATATTTT
CASSPGRSSGNTIYF
>TRBV10-3|TRBJ2-1|TRBD2|-
TGTGCCATCAGTGAGTCGACTAGCGGGAATGAGCAGTTCTTC
CAISESTSGNEQFF
>TRBV6-2/TRBV6-3|TRBJ1-1|-|once
TGTGCCAGCAGTTACTCGATCCAGCAACTACCAGCTGAAGCTTTCTTT
CASSYSIQQLPAEAFF
>TRBV6-5|TRBJ1-6|-|once
TGTGCCAGCAGTCCTACAGGGAATTCACCCCTCCACTTT
CASSPTGNSPLHF
>TRBV27|TRBJ2-7|TRBD2|many
TGTGCCAGCAGTCAATCCACCGGGGGGGAGCAGTACTTC
CASSQSTGGEQYF
>TRBV19|TRBJ1-6|-|-
TGTGCCTCATCCGGACTATCCTCCTATAATTCACCCCTCCACTTT
CASSGLSSYNSPLHF
>TRBV7-9|TRBJ1-4|-|-
TGTGCCAGCAGCTTATATGGGACTAATGAAAAACTGTTTTTT
CASSLYGTNEKLFF
>TRBV18|TRBJ1-2|TRBD1|-
TGTGCCAGCCAGCCGACAGGGAGGAATAGCTACACCTTC
CASQPTGRNSYTF
>TRBV19|TRBJ1-2|-|-
TGTGCCAGTAGTATACAGTCGAGGGGCGACTATGGCTACACCTTC
CASSIQSRGDYGYTF
>TRBV2|TRBJ1-6|TRBD1|-
TGTGCCAGCAGGGGGGACAGGGGCCATTCACCCCTCCACTTT
CASRGDRGHSPLHF
>TRBV28|TRBJ2-5|-|few
TGTGCCAGCAGTCCCCCCTCGGGGCAAGAGACCCAGTACTTC
CASSPPSGQETQYF
>TRBV6-5|TRBJ1-1|-|-
TGTGCCAGCAGTTACGGGAGGGGAACTGAAGCTTTCTTT
CASSYGRGTEAFF
>TRBV9|TRBJ2-5|-|-
TGTGCCAGCAGCCATGGTAAGGCAGGGTTGACGTTGGAGACCCAGTACTTC
CASSHGKAGLTLETQYF
>TRBV2|TRBJ1-6|-|-
TGTGCCAGCAGTGAAGCGCTTCGGCCCCTCCACTTT
CASSEALRPLHF
>TRBV30|TRBJ2-2|-|-
TGTGCCTGGATGGAAGGGAACACCGGGGAGCTGTTTTTT
CAWMEGNTGELFF
>TRBV24-1|TRBJ1-5|-|few
TGTGCCACCAGTGCGAGCAATCAGCCCCAGCATTTT
CATSASNQPQHF
>TRBV28|TRBJ1-6|-|few
TGTGCCAGCAGTACCATGGGTGCGGGAGAATCACCCCTCCACTTT
CASSTMGAGESPLHF
>TRBV11-3|TRBJ2-1|-|-
TGTGCCAGCGGTTCGGTAAGCGGTTACAATGAGCAGTTCTTC
CASGSVSGYNEQFF
>TRBV5-5|TRBJ1-5|-|few
TGTGCCAGCAGCTTACTGGGAGTGGGAAATCAGCCCCAGCATTTT
CASSLLGVGNQPQHF
>TRBV10-1|TRBJ1-6|TRBD1|once
TGCGCCAGCAGTGTCGCGGGACAGGCTAATAATTCACCCCTCCACTTT
CASSVAGQANNSPLHF
>TRBV4-1|TRBJ1-5|TRBD1|-
TGCGCCAGCAGCCAAGTCGGACAGGGGTTGAGCAATCAGCCCCAGCATTTT
CASSQVGQGLSNQPQHF
>TRBV7-9|TRBJ1-1|-|-
TGTGCCAGCAGCCCGTCTCCGGGACACCTGAACACTGAAGCTTTCTTT
CASSPSPGHLNTEAFF
>TRBV7-2|TRBJ2-6|-|-
TGTGCCAGCACCCCTCCTGGGGCCAACGTCCTGACTTTC
CASTPPGANVLTF
>TRBV9|TRBJ1-2|-|-
TGTGCCAGCAGCGTATCGTCACAGACTAACTATGGCTACACCTTC
CASSVSSQTNYGYTF
>TRBV14|TRBJ1-1|-|-
TGTGCCAGCAGCCAATTGGCAGCAATGAACACTGAAGCTTTCTTT
CASSQLAAMNTEAFF
>TRBV15|TRBJ1-5|-|-
TGTGCCACCAGCACCGCGAAAAATCAGCCCCAGCATTTT
CATSTAKNQPQHF
>TRBV6-5|TRBJ2-7|TRBD2|-
TGTGCCAGCACCACCCCGGGGGGGGCATGGCAGTACTTC
CASTTPGGAWQYF
>TRBV4-1|TRBJ1-2|-|-
TGCGCCAGCAGCCAAGATATCGCTAAGGGGCTTACCTTC
CASSQDIAKGLTF
>TRBV5-5|TRBJ1-5|TRBD1|-
TGTGCCAGCAGCCAGGACAGGAATCAGCCCCAGCATTTT
CASSQDRNQPQHF
>TRBV7-2|TRBJ2-5|TRBD2|-
TGTGCCAGCAGCAGGGGACTAGCGGGGGGCCAAGAGACCCAGTACTTC
CASSRGLAGGQETQYF
>TRBV4-3|TRBJ2-5|-|-
TGCGCCAGCAGCCAAAACTTCTTGACAGATACTTACCAAGAGACCCAGTACTTC
CASSQNFLTDTYQETQYF
>TRBV7-3|TRBJ2-3|TRBD2|-
TGTGCCAGCAGCTCGCTACGGACTAGCGGGCAAGGGCCAGATACGCAGTATTTT
CASSSLRTSGQGPDTQYF
>TRBV28|TRBJ1-1|-|-
TGTGCCAGCAGTTTCGGGGGCCTGAACACTGAAGCTTTCTTT
CASSFGGLNTEAFF
>TRBV7-9|TRBJ1-1|TRBD1|once
TGTGCCAGCAGCTTCGGGGACAGGGGTGACACTGAAGCTTTCTTT
CASSFGDRGDTEAFF
>TRBV11-3|TRBJ2-7|TRBD1|-
TGTGCCAGCAGCTTAGGGACAGGGGGATCCTACGAGCAGTACTTC
CASSLGTGGSYEQYF
>TRBV7-9|TRBJ2-7|-|-
TGTGCCAGCAGCCCTTTGGACGAGCAGTACTTC
CASSPLDEQYF
>TRBV23-1|TRBJ2-1|TRBD1|once
TGCGCCAGCAGTCACCTCCGGCAGGGGGAAGATCGTCCCGAGCAGTTCTTC
CASSHLRQGEDRPEQFF